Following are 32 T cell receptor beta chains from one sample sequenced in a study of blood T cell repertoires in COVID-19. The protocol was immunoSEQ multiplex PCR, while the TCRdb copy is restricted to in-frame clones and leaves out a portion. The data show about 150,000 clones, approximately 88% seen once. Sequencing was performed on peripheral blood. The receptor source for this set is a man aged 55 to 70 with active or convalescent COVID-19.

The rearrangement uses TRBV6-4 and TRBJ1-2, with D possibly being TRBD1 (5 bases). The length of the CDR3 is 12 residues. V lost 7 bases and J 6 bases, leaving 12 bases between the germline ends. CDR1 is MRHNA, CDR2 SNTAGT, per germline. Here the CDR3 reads CASKGGVDGYTF. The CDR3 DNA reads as TGTGCCAGCAAAGGAGGGGTCGATGGCTACACCTTC.

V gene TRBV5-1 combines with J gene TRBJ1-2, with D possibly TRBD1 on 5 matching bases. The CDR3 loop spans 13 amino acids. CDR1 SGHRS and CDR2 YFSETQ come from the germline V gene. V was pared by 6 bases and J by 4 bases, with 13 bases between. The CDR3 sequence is CASTESGIYGYTF. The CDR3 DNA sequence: TGCGCCAGCACCGAGTCAGGGATCTATGGCTACACCTTC. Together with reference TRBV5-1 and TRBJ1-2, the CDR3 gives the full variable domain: KAGVTQTPRYLIKTRGQQVTLSCSPISGHRSVSWYQQTPGQGLQFLFEYFSETQRNKGNFPGRFSGRQFSNSRSEMNVSTLELGDSALYLCASTESGIYGYTFGSGTRLTVV.

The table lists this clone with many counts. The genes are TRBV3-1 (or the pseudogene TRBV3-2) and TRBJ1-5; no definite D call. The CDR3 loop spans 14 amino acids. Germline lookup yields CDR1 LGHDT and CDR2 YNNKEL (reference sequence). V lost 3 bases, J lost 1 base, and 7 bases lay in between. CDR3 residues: CASSHGRSNQPQHF. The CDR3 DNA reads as TGTGCCAGCAGCCACGGGAGGAGCAATCAGCCCCAGCATTTT.

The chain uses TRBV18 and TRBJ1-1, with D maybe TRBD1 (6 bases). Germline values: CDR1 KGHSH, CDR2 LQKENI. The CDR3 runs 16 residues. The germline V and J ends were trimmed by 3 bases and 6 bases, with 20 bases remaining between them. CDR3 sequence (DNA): TGTGCCAGCTCACCGACCCGAGACAGGCCCACGGCTGAAGCTTTCTTT. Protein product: CASSPTRDRPTAEAFF.

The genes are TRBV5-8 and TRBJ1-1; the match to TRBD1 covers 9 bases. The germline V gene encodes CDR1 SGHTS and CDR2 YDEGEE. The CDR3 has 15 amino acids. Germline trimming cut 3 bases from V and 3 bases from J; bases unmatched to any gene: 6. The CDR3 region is CASSSGTGRYTEAFF. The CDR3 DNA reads TGTGCCAGCAGCTCCGGGACAGGGAGGTACACTGAAGCTTTCTTT.

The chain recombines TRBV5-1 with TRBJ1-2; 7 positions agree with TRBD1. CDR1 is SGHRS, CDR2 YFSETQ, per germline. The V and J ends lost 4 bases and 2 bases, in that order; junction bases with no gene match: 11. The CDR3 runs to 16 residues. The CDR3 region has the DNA TGCGCCAGCAGCCCGACGGGACAGCTAGTGAACTATGGCTACACCTTC. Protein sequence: CASSPTGQLVNYGYTF.

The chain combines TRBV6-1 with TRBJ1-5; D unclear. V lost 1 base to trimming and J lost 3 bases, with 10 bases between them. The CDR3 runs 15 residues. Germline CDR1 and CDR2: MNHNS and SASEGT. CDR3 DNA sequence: TGTGCCAGCAGTGAAGGAGGCCCGCCCAATCAGCCCCAGCATTTT. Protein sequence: CASSEGGPPNQPQHF.

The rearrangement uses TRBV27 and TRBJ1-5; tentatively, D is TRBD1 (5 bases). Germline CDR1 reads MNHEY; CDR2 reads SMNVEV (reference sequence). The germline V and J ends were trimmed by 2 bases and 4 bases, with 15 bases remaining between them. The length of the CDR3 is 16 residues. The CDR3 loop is CASSLIGQGENQPQHF. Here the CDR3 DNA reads TGTGCCAGCAGTTTAATTGGTCAGGGCGAAAATCAGCCCCAGCATTTT.

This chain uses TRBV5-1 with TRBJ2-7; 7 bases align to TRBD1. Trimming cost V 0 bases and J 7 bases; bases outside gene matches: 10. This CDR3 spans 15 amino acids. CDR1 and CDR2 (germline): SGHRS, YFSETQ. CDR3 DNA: TGCGCCAGCAGCTTGGAACAGGGGCGCCAAGGGGAGCAGTACTTC. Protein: CASSLEQGRQGEQYF.

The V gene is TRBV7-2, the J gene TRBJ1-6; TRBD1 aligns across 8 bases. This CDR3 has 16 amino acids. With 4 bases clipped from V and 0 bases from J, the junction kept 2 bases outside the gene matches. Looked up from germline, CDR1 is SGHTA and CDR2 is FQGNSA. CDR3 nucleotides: TGTGCCAGCAGCTCAGGACAGGGCTCCTATAATTCACCCCTCCACTTT. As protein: CASSSGQGSYNSPLHF.

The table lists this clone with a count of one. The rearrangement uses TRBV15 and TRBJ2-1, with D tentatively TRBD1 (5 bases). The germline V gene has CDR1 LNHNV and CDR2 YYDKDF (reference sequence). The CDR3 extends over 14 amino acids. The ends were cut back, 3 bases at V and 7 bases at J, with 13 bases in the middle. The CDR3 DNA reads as TGTGCCACCAGCAGCCGGTCCAGGGAAAATGAGCAGTTCTTC. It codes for CATSSRSRENEQFF.

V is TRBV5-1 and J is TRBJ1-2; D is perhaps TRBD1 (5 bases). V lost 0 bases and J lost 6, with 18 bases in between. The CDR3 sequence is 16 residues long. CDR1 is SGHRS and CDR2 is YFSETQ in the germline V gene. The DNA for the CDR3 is TGCGCCAGCAGCTTGGATGGTTTGGCGGGGCGGAATGGCTACACCTTC. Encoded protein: CASSLDGLAGRNGYTF.

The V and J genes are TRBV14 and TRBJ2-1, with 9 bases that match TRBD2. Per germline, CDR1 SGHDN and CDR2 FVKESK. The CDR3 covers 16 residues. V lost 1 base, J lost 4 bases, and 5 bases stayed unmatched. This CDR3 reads CASSQAGGREYNEQFF. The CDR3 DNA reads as TGTGCCAGCAGCCAAGCGGGCGGGAGGGAGTACAATGAGCAGTTCTTC. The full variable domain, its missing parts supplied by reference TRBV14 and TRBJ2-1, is EAGVTQFPSHSVIEKGQTVTLRCDPISGHDNLYWYRRVMGKEIKFLLHFVKESKQDESGMPNNRFLAERTGGTYSTLKVQPAELEDSGVYFCASSQAGGREYNEQFFGPGTRLTVL.

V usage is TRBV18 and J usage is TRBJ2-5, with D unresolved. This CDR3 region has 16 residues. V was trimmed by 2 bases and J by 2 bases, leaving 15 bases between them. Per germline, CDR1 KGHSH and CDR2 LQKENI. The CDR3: CASSPIASVTQETQYF. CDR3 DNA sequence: TGTGCCAGCTCACCAATTGCCAGCGTTACTCAAGAGACCCAGTACTTC.

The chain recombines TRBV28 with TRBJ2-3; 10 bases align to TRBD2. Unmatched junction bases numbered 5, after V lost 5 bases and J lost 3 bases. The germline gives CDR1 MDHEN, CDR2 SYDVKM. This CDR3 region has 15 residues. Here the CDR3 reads CASSASGSGTDTQYF. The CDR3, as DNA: TGTGCCAGCAGTGCTAGCGGGAGTGGGACAGATACGCAGTATTTT.

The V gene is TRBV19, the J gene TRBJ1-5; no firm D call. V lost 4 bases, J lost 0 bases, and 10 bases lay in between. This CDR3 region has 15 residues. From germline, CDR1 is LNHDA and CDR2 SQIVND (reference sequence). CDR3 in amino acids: CASSRASHSNQPQHF. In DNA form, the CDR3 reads TGTGCCAGTAGTAGGGCCTCTCATAGCAATCAGCCCCAGCATTTT.

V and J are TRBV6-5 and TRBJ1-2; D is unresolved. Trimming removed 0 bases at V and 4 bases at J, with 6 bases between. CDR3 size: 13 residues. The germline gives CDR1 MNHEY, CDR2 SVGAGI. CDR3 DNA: TGTGCCAGCAGTTACTCCCCCGGCTATGGCTACACCTTC. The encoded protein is CASSYSPGYGYTF.

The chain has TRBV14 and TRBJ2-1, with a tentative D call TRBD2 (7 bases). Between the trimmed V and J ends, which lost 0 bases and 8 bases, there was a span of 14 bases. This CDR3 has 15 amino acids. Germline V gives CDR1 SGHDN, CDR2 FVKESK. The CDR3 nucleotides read TGTGCCAGCAGCCAAGAGATAGGGGGGGGAGATGAGCAGTTCTTC. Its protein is CASSQEIGGGDEQFF.

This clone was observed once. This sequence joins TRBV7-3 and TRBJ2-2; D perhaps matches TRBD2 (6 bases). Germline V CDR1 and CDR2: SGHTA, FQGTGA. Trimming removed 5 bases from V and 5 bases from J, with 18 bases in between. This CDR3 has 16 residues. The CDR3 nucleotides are TGTGCCAGCAGCCTTCTGCCGGGAGTGAAAACCGGGGAGCTGTTTTTT. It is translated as CASSLLPGVKTGELFF.

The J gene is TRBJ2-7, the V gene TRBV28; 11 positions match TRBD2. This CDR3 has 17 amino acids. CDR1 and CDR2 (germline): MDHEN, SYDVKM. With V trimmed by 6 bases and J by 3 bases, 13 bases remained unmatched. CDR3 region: CASSHQTGSGRDYEQYF. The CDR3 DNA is TGTGCCAGCAGCCACCAGACGGGTAGCGGGAGGGACTACGAGCAGTACTTC.

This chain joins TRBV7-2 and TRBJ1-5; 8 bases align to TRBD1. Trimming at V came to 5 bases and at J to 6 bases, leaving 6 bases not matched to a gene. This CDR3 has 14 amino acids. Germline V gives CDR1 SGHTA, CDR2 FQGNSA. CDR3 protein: CASSPDRVGQPQHF. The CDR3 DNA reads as TGTGCCAGCAGCCCGGACAGGGTTGGTCAGCCCCAGCATTTT.

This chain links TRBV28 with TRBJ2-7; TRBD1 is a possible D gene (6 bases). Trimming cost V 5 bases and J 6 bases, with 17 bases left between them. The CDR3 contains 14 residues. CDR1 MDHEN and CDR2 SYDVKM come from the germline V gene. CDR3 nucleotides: TGTGCCAGCAGTCTAGCAGGGGAAGTAGGCGAGCAGTACTTC. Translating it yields CASSLAGEVGEQYF. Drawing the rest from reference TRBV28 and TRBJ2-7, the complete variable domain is DVKVTQSSRYLVKRTGEKVFLECVQDMDHENMFWYRQDPGLGLRLIYFSYDVKMKEKGDIPEGYSVSREKKERFSLILESASTNQTSMYLCASSLAGEVGEQYFGPGTRLTVT.

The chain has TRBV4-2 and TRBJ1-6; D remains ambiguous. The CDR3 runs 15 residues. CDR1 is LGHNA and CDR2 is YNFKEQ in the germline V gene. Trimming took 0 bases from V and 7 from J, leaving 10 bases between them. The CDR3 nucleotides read TGTGCCAGCAGCCAAGAACGCGGGAACAATTCACCCCTCCACTTT. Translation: CASSQERGNNSPLHF.

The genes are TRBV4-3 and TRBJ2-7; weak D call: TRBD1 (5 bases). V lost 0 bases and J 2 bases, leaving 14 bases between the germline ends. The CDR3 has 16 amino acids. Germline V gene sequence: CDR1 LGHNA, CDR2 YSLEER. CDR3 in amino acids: CASSQDWLTAAYEQYF. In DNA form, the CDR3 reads TGCGCCAGCAGCCAAGATTGGTTGACAGCTGCCTACGAGCAGTACTTC.

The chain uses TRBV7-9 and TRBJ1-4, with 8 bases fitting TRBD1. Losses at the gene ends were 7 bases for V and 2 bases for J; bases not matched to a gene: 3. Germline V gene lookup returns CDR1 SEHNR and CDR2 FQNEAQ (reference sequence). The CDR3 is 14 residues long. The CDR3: CASTRTGTNEKLFF. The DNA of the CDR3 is TGTGCCAGCACCCGGACAGGGACTAATGAAAAACTGTTTTTT. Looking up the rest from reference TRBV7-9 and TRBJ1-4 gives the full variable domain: DTGVSQNPRHKITKRGQNVTFRCDPISEHNRLYWYRQTLGQGPEFLTYFQNEAQLEKSRLLSDRFSAERPKGSFSTLEIQRTEQGDSAMYLCASTRTGTNEKLFFGSGTQLSVL.

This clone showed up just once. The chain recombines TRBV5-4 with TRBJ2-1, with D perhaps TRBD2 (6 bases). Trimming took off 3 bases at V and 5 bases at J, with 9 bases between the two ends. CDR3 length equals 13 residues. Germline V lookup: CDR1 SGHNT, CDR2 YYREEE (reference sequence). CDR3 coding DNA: TGTGCCAGCAGCTCTGGACTAAACAATGAGCAGTTCTTC. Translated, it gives CASSSGLNNEQFF.

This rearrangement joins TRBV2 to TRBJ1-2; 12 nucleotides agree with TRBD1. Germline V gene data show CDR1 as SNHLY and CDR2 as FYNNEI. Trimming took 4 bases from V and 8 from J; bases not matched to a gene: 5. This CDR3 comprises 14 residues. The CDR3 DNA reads TGTGCCAGCAGTGGGGGACAGGGGGCGGAGGGCTACACCTTC. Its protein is CASSGGQGAEGYTF. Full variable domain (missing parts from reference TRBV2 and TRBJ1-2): EPEVTQTPSHQVTQMGQEVILRCVPISNHLYFYWYRQILGQKVEFLVSFYNNEISEKSEIFDDQFSVERPDGSNFTLKIRSTKLEDSAMYFCASSGGQGAEGYTFGSGTRLTVV.

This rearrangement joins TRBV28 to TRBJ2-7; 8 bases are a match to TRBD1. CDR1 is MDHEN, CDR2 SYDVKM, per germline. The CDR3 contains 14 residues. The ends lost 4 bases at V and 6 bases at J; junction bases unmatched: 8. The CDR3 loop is CASSSPGDRLEQYF. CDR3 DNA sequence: TGTGCCAGCAGTTCGCCCGGGGACAGGCTCGAGCAGTACTTC.

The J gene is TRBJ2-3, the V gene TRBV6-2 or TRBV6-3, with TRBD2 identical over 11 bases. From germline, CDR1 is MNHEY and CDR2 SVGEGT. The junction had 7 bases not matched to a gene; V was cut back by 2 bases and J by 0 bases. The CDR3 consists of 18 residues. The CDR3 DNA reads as TGTGCCAGCAGTTACATCCCTAGCGGGAGGCGAAGCACAGATACGCAGTATTTT. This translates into CASSYIPSGRRSTDTQYF.

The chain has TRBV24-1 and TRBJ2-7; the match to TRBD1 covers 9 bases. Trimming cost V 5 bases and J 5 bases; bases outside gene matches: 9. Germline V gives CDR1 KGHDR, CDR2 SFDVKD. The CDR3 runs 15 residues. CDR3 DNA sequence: TGTGCCACCAGTGGCGAGACAGGGGGAAGCGACGAGCAGTACTTC. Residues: CATSGETGGSDEQYF.

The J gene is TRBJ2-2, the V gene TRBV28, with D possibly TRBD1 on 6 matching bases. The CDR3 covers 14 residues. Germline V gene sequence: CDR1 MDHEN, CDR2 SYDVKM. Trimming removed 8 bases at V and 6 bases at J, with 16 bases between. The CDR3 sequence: CASRRQEIAGELFF. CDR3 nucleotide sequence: TGTGCCAGCCGCCGACAGGAGATTGCCGGGGAGCTGTTTTTT. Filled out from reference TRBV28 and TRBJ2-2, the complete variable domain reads DVKVTQSSRYLVKRTGEKVFLECVQDMDHENMFWYRQDPGLGLRLIYFSYDVKMKEKGDIPEGYSVSREKKERFSLILESASTNQTSMYLCASRRQEIAGELFFGEGSRLTVL.

The CDR3 DNA follows: TGTGCCAGCAGTGAAGTCGGTGTGGCAGGGGGCGAGTATGAAAAACTGTTTTTT. Its translation: CASSEVGVAGGEYEKLFF. V usage is TRBV6-1 and J usage is TRBJ1-4; 8 bases line up with TRBD1. J lost 6 bases, V lost 1 base, and 13 bases had no gene match. CDR1 is MNHNS and CDR2 is SASEGT in the germline V gene. The CDR3 contains 18 residues.